The present T cell receptor beta chain was sequenced within a study of metastatic and nonmetastatic thyroid tumors. Study summary: Where malignant and benign thyroid patients were concerned, repertoires were compared across blood and tumor or nodule tissue.

With MiXCR, TCRdb reprocessed the PCR reads. The table lists about 9,300 clones, about 30% of them singletons. No patient had received any treatment before thyroid surgery. This clone is classed as medium-sized. Its antigen is undetermined. Additional DNA sequences in this sample encode the identical CDR3. Study results and caveats: Significantly higher TCR beta diversity was reportedly seen in malignant thyroid tumors than benign nodules, in blood and tumor.

Sample: tumor tissue. This receptor was obtained from a female donor with papillary thyroid cancer or a benign thyroid nodule (not recorded which). Some clones in this sample may be carry-over from other donors' samples.

This CDR3 reads CATAPEGRWIPEAFF. The CDR3 nucleotides are TGTGCCACTGCCCCGGAGGGGCGTTGGATCCCTGAAGCTTTCTTT. The chain couples TRBV19 to TRBJ1-1; D might be TRBD1 (5 bases). The CDR3 runs 15 residues. Germline V gene data show CDR1 as LNHDA and CDR2 as SQIVND (reference sequence). Deletions cut 10 bases from V and 6 bases from J, with 24 bases between.